What follows are 22 T cell receptor beta chains derived from one specimen sequenced in a study of blood T cell repertoires in COVID-19. Sequencing was performed with immunoSEQ multiplex PCR; in TCRdb, only in-frame clones are kept and a portion is missing. The sample gives 65,000 to 95,000 clones, 89% of which show up once; roughly 9.6% is in the top ten. The specimen sequenced was peripheral blood. The receptors come from a man older than 75 with acute or convalescent COVID-19.

V is TRBV6-5 and J is TRBJ1-5, with TRBD1 matching 7 bases. The V gene end was trimmed by 5 bases and the J gene end by 4 bases; junction bases not matched to a gene: 5. The CDR3 contains 14 residues. Germline V gene lookup returns CDR1 MNHEY and CDR2 SVGAGI. The CDR3 bases are TGTGCCAGCAGTCCTCGGGACAGTAATCAGCCCCAGCATTTT. Translating it yields CASSPRDSNQPQHF.

In this sample, this clone turned up a few times. The rearrangement links TRBV7-9 to TRBJ1-2; D is ambiguous. The germline V gene encodes CDR1 SEHNR and CDR2 FQNEAQ (reference sequence). V was trimmed by 3 bases and J by 0 bases, leaving 5 bases between them. CDR3 size: 13 residues. DNA of the CDR3: TGTGCCAGCAGCTTCGGTCCTAACTATGGCTACACCTTC. Encoded protein: CASSFGPNYGYTF.

V usage is TRBV4-1 and J usage is TRBJ1-5; the D gene is possibly TRBD1 (5 bases). Trimming shortened V by 0 bases and J by 1 base, and 10 bases separated the two germline ends. The CDR3 is 16 amino acids. CDR1 and CDR2 from the germline V gene are MGHRA and YSYEKL. The CDR3 sequence: CASSQEGGRSNQPQHF. As DNA, the CDR3 is TGCGCCAGCAGCCAAGAGGGGGGTAGGAGCAATCAGCCCCAGCATTTT.

This clone was counted a few times. V usage is TRBV29-1 and J usage is TRBJ2-7; TRBD1 matches 7 bases. The CDR3 runs 15 residues. V shed 4 bases, J shed 0 bases, and the junction held 9 bases outside the gene matches. Looked up from germline, CDR1 is SQVTM and CDR2 is ANQGSEA. CDR3 nucleotide sequence: TGCAGCGTTGCTTCCGGACAGGCGAGCTCCTACGAGCAGTACTTC. Translation: CSVASGQASSYEQYF.

The chain employs TRBV29-1 and TRBJ2-5, with a weak D call TRBD2 (7 bases). Germline V gene lookup returns CDR1 SQVTM and CDR2 ANQGSEA. The CDR3 extends over 10 amino acids. CDR3 protein: CGGARETQYF. The DNA of the CDR3 is TGCGGGGGGGCGCGGGAGACCCAGTACTTC.

CDR3 nucleotides: TGCGCCAGCAGCAGAGACAGGACGGGCACTGAAGCTTTCTTT. Translating it yields CASSRDRTGTEAFF. V usage is TRBV5-1 and J usage is TRBJ1-1; possible D gene TRBD1, 6 bases. The CDR3 length is 14 residues. Germline assignment: CDR1 SGHRS and CDR2 YFSETQ. Trimming took off 4 bases at V and 4 bases at J, with 14 bases between the two ends. The full variable domain, its missing parts supplied by reference TRBV5-1 and TRBJ1-1, is KAGVTQTPRYLIKTRGQQVTLSCSPISGHRSVSWYQQTPGQGLQFLFEYFSETQRNKGNFPGRFSGRQFSNSRSEMNVSTLELGDSALYLCASSRDRTGTEAFFGQGTRLTVV.

The chain carries TRBV5-1 and TRBJ1-4; D unclear. Trimming removed 2 bases from V and 7 bases from J, with 15 bases in between. CDR1 and CDR2 from the germline V gene are SGHRS and YFSETQ. The CDR3 extends over 15 amino acids. CDR3 residues: CASSLTGGAGEKLFF. CDR3 nucleotides: TGCGCCAGCAGCTTAACGGGAGGAGCGGGTGAAAAACTGTTTTTT.

The sample holds one count of this clone. V and J are TRBV3-1 (or the pseudogene TRBV3-2) and TRBJ1-2, with D hard to call. Trimming took 6 bases from V and 8 from J, leaving 19 bases between them. The CDR3 has 14 residues. Germline CDR1 is LGHDT and CDR2 is YNNKEL (reference sequence). CDR3 sequence (DNA): TGTGCCAGCAGTCCCATAGTTAGAGGTGGAGGCTACACCTTC. Translated, it gives CASSPIVRGGGYTF.

This sequence joins TRBV5-1 and TRBJ2-1, with D uncertain. The germline CDR1 and CDR2 sequences are SGHRS and YFSETQ. This CDR3 has 16 residues. V shed 0 bases and J shed 0 bases, with 10 bases lying between them. The CDR3, as DNA: TGCGCCAGCAGCTTGGCCTACTCCTCCTCCTACAATGAGCAGTTCTTC. Residues: CASSLAYSSSYNEQFF. The full variable domain, its missing parts supplied by reference TRBV5-1 and TRBJ2-1, is KAGVTQTPRYLIKTRGQQVTLSCSPISGHRSVSWYQQTPGQGLQFLFEYFSETQRNKGNFPGRFSGRQFSNSRSEMNVSTLELGDSALYLCASSLAYSSSYNEQFFGPGTRLTVL.

The J gene is TRBJ2-7, the V gene TRBV9; D possibly corresponds to TRBD1 (5 bases). Germline-derived CDR1 and CDR2 are SGDLS and YYNGEE. The V gene lost 2 bases and the J gene lost 0 bases, with 9 bases spanning the gap. The CDR3 loop spans 14 amino acids. The CDR3 protein is CASSVDISSYEQYF. The DNA for the CDR3 is TGTGCCAGCAGCGTGGACATTAGCTCCTACGAGCAGTACTTC.

J is TRBJ1-1 and V is TRBV2; 8 nucleotides agree with TRBD1. The junction had 3 bases not matched to a gene; V was cut back by 6 bases and J by 3 bases. From germline, CDR1 is SNHLY and CDR2 FYNNEI. The CDR3 is made up of 13 amino acids. CDR3 residues: CASSGQGDTEAFF. The CDR3 nucleotides read TGTGCCAGCAGCGGACAGGGCGACACTGAAGCTTTCTTT.

This rearrangement joins TRBV5-1 to TRBJ2-1, with D perhaps TRBD2 (7 bases). This CDR3 comprises 17 residues. Germline CDR1 reads SGHRS; CDR2 reads YFSETQ. With 1 base removed from V and 7 bases from J, the gap between germline ends came to 21 bases. The CDR3 sequence is CASSLPPPGGPGNEQFF. The CDR3 DNA reads as TGCGCCAGCAGCTTGCCTCCACCCGGGGGGCCGGGGAATGAGCAGTTCTTC. Looking up the rest from reference TRBV5-1 and TRBJ2-1 gives the full variable domain: KAGVTQTPRYLIKTRGQQVTLSCSPISGHRSVSWYQQTPGQGLQFLFEYFSETQRNKGNFPGRFSGRQFSNSRSEMNVSTLELGDSALYLCASSLPPPGGPGNEQFFGPGTRLTVL.

The chain joins TRBV6-5 to TRBJ2-7, with a possible D match to TRBD2 (5 bases). Germline V CDR1 and CDR2: MNHEY, SVGAGI. V lost 4 bases and J lost 3, with 13 bases in between. The CDR3 covers 14 residues. The CDR3 is CASSWAGKHYEQYF. Here the CDR3 DNA reads TGTGCCAGCAGTTGGGCCGGGAAGCACTACGAGCAGTACTTC.

V usage is TRBV29-1 and J usage is TRBJ2-4; 13 positions match TRBD2. J was trimmed by 7 bases and V by 3 bases; bases with no gene match: 9. There are 16 residues in the CDR3. From germline, CDR1 is SQVTM and CDR2 ANQGSEA. The CDR3 DNA sequence: TGCAGCGTTGAGGGACTAGCGGGATCCGGACCGAACATTCAGTACTTC. It codes for CSVEGLAGSGPNIQYF.

J is TRBJ1-3 and V is TRBV11-2; D might be TRBD1 (5 bases). The length of the CDR3 is 17 residues. The germline CDR1 and CDR2 sequences are SGHAT and FQNNGV. V lost 5 bases, J lost 3 bases, and 20 bases lay in between. CDR3 DNA sequence: TGTGCCAGCAGCCTGCGTGTAATAGGGGTTCATGGAAACACCATATATTTT. Translation gives CASSLRVIGVHGNTIYF. The whole variable domain, filled in from reference TRBV11-2 and TRBJ1-3, reads EAGVAQSPRYKIIEKRQSVAFWCNPISGHATLYWYQQILGQGPKLLIQFQNNGVVDDSQLPKDRFSAERLKGVDSTLKIQPAKLEDSAVYLCASSLRVIGVHGNTIYFGEGSWLTVV.

The rearrangement joins TRBV19 to TRBJ1-4, with TRBD1 matching 7 bases. CDR1 is LNHDA and CDR2 is SQIVND in the germline V gene (reference sequence). The trim removed 1 base at V and 8 bases at J, leaving 4 bases unmatched. The CDR3 consists of 14 residues. CDR3 DNA sequence: TGTGCCAGTAGTATAGCAGGGGGAGGAGAAAAACTGTTTTTT. Its translation is CASSIAGGGEKLFF.

The chain joins TRBV30 to TRBJ1-1, with 8 bases lining up with TRBD1. Trimming at V came to 2 bases and at J to 4 bases, leaving 6 bases not matched to a gene. Germline-derived CDR1 and CDR2 are GTSNPN and SVGIG (reference sequence). CDR3 length: 14 amino acids. Here the CDR3 DNA reads TGTGCCTGGAGTCTCAATACAGGGGGCACTGAAGCTTTCTTT. It yields the protein CAWSLNTGGTEAFF.

This chain uses TRBV18 with TRBJ1-2; 10 bases agree with TRBD1. Germline loops: CDR1 KGHSH, CDR2 LQKENI. J lost 8 bases, V lost 3 bases, and 3 bases had no gene match. The CDR3 covers 13 residues. DNA of the CDR3: TGTGCCAGCTCACCCGGGACAGGGGTGGGCTACACCTTC. Amino acid sequence: CASSPGTGVGYTF.

V usage is TRBV21-1 and J usage is TRBJ2-3; the table's D gene call, TRBD1, was not cross checked with the DNA. TRBV21-1 is assigned pseudogene status. The CDR3 runs 16 residues. CDR3 residues: CASSKKETGPKDTQYF. The CDR3 coding sequence is TGTGCCAGCAGCAAAAAGGAGACAGGACCTAAAGATACGCAGTATTTT.

The gene calls are TRBV19 and TRBJ1-2; TRBD1 aligns across 10 bases. V trimming: 4 bases; J trimming: 6 bases; junction bases outside the gene matches: 5. This CDR3 region has 14 residues. Germline V gene lookup returns CDR1 LNHDA and CDR2 SQIVND (reference sequence). CDR3 residues: CASSKTGTGDGYTF. The CDR3 DNA reads TGTGCCAGTAGTAAAACCGGGACAGGGGATGGCTACACCTTC.

The rearrangement joins TRBV27 to TRBJ2-2; TRBD1 matches 8 bases. In germline, CDR1 is MNHEY, CDR2 SMNVEV (reference sequence). CDR3 size: 14 residues. Trimming removed 8 bases from V and 1 base from J; junction bases left unmatched: 3. The DNA for the CDR3 is TGTGCCAGCGGGGGACAGGTGAACACCGGGGAGCTGTTTTTT. This gives the protein CASGGQVNTGELFF.

The V call is TRBV2, the J call TRBJ1-2; no reliable D call. Trimming stripped 6 bases from V and 4 bases from J, with 12 bases between. Germline V gene data show CDR1 as SNHLY and CDR2 as FYNNEI. This CDR3 is 13 amino acids long. CDR3 in amino acids: CASRSDGVYGYTF. The CDR3 DNA reads TGTGCCAGCAGATCAGACGGAGTCTATGGCTACACCTTC. The whole variable domain, remainder taken from reference TRBV2 and TRBJ1-2, is EPEVTQTPSHQVTQMGQEVILRCVPISNHLYFYWYRQILGQKVEFLVSFYNNEISEKSEIFDDQFSVERPDGSNFTLKIRSTKLEDSAMYFCASRSDGVYGYTFGSGTRLTVV.